Listed here are 30 T cell receptor beta chains from one sample, sequenced in a study of identical twins. TCRdb reanalysed the 5' RACE reads using MiXCR and keeps one entry per CDR3 protein. The table records 420,000 or so distinct CDR3 sequences, 18% of them present only once. Input material: naive T cells sorted from blood. The origin of the receptors is a man aged 50-59 years in good health.

The chain combines TRBV7-2 with TRBJ1-4; 8 bases are a match to TRBD1. Germline values: CDR1 SGHTA, CDR2 FQGNSA. The CDR3 spans 14 residues. V was pared by 9 bases and J by 8 bases, with 11 bases of the junction left unmatched. The DNA of the CDR3 is TGTGCCAGTAAACCGGGGACAGGAATCGAAAAACTGTTTTTT. Translating it yields CASKPGTGIEKLFF.

This clonotype was detected many times. This chain uses TRBV3-1 with TRBJ1-1, with a weak D call TRBD1 (5 bases). The V gene lost 2 bases and the J gene lost 1 base, with 8 bases spanning the gap. This CDR3 has 14 amino acids. The germline V gene has CDR1 LGHDT and CDR2 YNNKEL (reference sequence). As DNA, the CDR3 is TGTGCCAGCAGCCAAACGGGGGAGAACACTGAAGCTTTCTTT. This encodes CASSQTGENTEAFF. Full variable domain (rest looked up from reference TRBV3-1 and TRBJ1-1): DTAVSQTPKYLVTQMGNDKSIKCEQNLGHDTMYWYKQDSKKFLKIMFSYNNKELIINETVPNRFSPKSPDKAHLNLHINSLELGDSAVYFCASSQTGENTEAFFGQGTRLTVV.

V and J are TRBV20-1 and TRBJ2-1, with 12 bases lining up with TRBD2. The germline V gene encodes CDR1 DFQATT and CDR2 SNEGSKA (reference sequence). The CDR3 sequence is 14 residues long. Losses at the gene ends were 6 bases for V and 4 bases for J; bases not matched to a gene: 4. The CDR3 DNA reads as TGCAGTGCCAATCTAGCGGGAGGGTACAATGAGCAGTTCTTC. It is translated as CSANLAGGYNEQFF.

This clonotype was observed a handful of times. The genes are TRBV3-1 and TRBJ2-7, with 9 nucleotides matching TRBD1. The CDR3 is made up of 15 amino acids. Looked up from germline, CDR1 is LGHDT and CDR2 is YNNKEL (reference sequence). Losses at the gene ends were 2 bases for V and 3 bases for J; bases not matched to a gene: 5. In DNA, the CDR3 is TGTGCCAGCAGCCAAAGTACAGGGGGCTACTACGAGCAGTACTTC. Residues: CASSQSTGGYYEQYF.

This clonotype has just a few counts. This chain joins TRBV20-1 and TRBJ2-7, with 9 bases aligning to TRBD1. The CDR3 consists of 16 residues. The V gene's germline CDR1 is DFQATT and CDR2 SNEGSKA (reference sequence). The V and J ends lost 3 bases and 10 bases, in that order; junction bases with no gene match: 19. The DNA for the CDR3 is TGCAGTGCTAGCTCGCGAACTCGGACAGGGGAAAGGGGCCAGTACTTC. This codes for CSASSRTRTGERGQYF.

This clonotype was found many times. This chain connects TRBV20-1 to TRBJ2-7; D remains ambiguous. Trimming removed 2 bases at V and 4 bases at J, with 9 bases between. The CDR3 runs 12 residues. Germline CDR1 is DFQATT and CDR2 is SNEGSKA (reference sequence). The CDR3 DNA reads as TGCAGTGCTAGAACGGACGGATACGAGCAGTACTTC. Protein sequence: CSARTDGYEQYF.

As for this clonotype: A much larger clonotype is one base distant, so this may be a read error. This chain connects TRBV2 to TRBJ2-3; D might be TRBD2 (5 bases). This CDR3 is 12 amino acids long. Between the trimmed V and J ends, which lost 7 bases and 4 bases, there was a span of 9 bases. Germline V lookup: CDR1 SNHLY, CDR2 FYNNEI. CDR3 residues: CASIATSDTQYF. CDR3 coding DNA: TGTGCCAGCATAGCGACTTCAGATACGCAGTATTTT. The full variable domain, with the rest looked up from reference TRBV2 and TRBJ2-3, is EPEVTQTPSHQVTQMGQEVILRCVPISNHLYFYWYRQILGQKVEFLVSFYNNEISEKSEIFDDQFSVERPDGSNFTLKIRSTKLEDSAMYFCASIATSDTQYFGPGTRLTVL.

This clonotype has at least ten counts. The gene calls are TRBV20-1 and TRBJ2-7; the D gene is possibly TRBD2 (6 bases). Germline V gene lookup returns CDR1 DFQATT and CDR2 SNEGSKA (reference sequence). This CDR3 is 15 amino acids long. Trimming pared 3 bases from V and 0 bases from J, leaving 15 bases between. The CDR3 region is CSARILGLHSYEQYF. CDR3 DNA sequence: TGCAGTGCTAGGATTCTGGGACTCCACTCCTACGAGCAGTACTTC.

This clonotype appeared a few times. The gene calls are TRBV4-2 and TRBJ2-1, with a possible D match to TRBD1 (6 bases). Trimming cost V 1 base and J 0 bases, with 22 bases left between them. This CDR3 contains 20 residues. Germline lookup yields CDR1 LGHNA and CDR2 YNFKEQ. The CDR3 DNA follows: TGTGCCAGCAGCCAAGGATCCCGGGACAACGATTACAGCTCCTACAATGAGCAGTTCTTC. Its protein is CASSQGSRDNDYSSYNEQFF.

The chain recombines TRBV24-1 with TRBJ2-2; D call uncertain. The CDR3 loop spans 15 amino acids. Germline CDR1 and CDR2: KGHDR and SFDVKD. V was trimmed by 3 bases and J by 0 bases, leaving 7 bases between them. The CDR3 loop is CATSDTQANTGELFF. Written as DNA, the CDR3 is TGTGCCACCAGTGATACCCAAGCGAACACCGGGGAGCTGTTTTTT.

The rearrangement links TRBV5-6 to TRBJ2-3; 8 bases map to TRBD1. Trimming took 4 bases from V and 9 from J; bases not matched to a gene: 7. The CDR3 consists of 13 residues. The germline CDR1 and CDR2 sequences are SGHDT and YYEEEE. CDR3 residues: CASSPRRQGTQYF. The CDR3 DNA reads as TGTGCCAGCAGCCCACGGAGACAGGGGACGCAGTATTTT.

This clonotype was found many times. This sequence joins TRBV7-9 and TRBJ1-2, with a weak D call TRBD1 (5 bases). CDR3 length equals 14 residues. V dropped 1 base and J dropped 1 base, with 7 bases sitting between them. Germline CDR1 and CDR2: SEHNR and FQNEAQ (reference sequence). The chain's CDR3 is CASSLVGGNYGYTF. The CDR3 nucleotides read TGTGCCAGCAGCTTAGTTGGGGGTAACTATGGCTACACCTTC.

The gene calls are TRBV13 and TRBJ2-7; 8 nucleotides match TRBD1. The junction had 6 bases not matched to a gene; V was cut back by 5 bases and J by 6 bases. Germline CDR1 PRHDT, CDR2 FYEKMQ (reference sequence). This CDR3 has 13 residues. The CDR3 region is CASSTTGGLEQYF. As DNA, the CDR3 is TGTGCCAGCAGCACTACAGGGGGACTCGAGCAGTACTTC.

This clonotype was recorded at least ten times. The chain combines TRBV5-6 with TRBJ2-4; D might be TRBD1 (6 bases). Germline lookup yields CDR1 SGHDT and CDR2 YYEEEE. The CDR3 is 14 residues long. With 9 bases removed from V and 8 bases from J, the gap between germline ends came to 21 bases. The CDR3 region has the DNA TGTGCCACCCGGAGAAAGGGGGATTTGGACATTCAGTACTTC. Translation: CATRRKGDLDIQYF. The full variable domain, rest sourced from reference TRBV5-6 and TRBJ2-4, is DAGVTQSPTHLIKTRGQQVTLRCSPKSGHDTVSWYQQALGQGPQFIFQYYEEEERQRGNFPDRFSGHQFPNYSSELNVNALLLGDSALYLCATRRKGDLDIQYFGAGTRLSVL.

This clonotype was seen more than once but under ten times. The rearrangement uses TRBV7-9 and TRBJ1-5; D is possibly TRBD1 (5 bases). CDR1 is SEHNR, CDR2 FQNEAQ, per germline (reference sequence). The CDR3 is made up of 13 amino acids. V lost 5 bases and J lost 3, with 8 bases in between. Written as DNA, the CDR3 is TGTGCCAGCAGCGAGGACAACAATCAGCCCCAGCATTTT. Encoded protein: CASSEDNNQPQHF.

The chain uses TRBV4-3 and TRBJ2-7, with D uncertain. CDR1 and CDR2 from the germline V gene are LGHNA and YSLEER. The CDR3 is 15 amino acids. Trimming took 0 bases from V and 3 from J, leaving 12 bases between them. CDR3 bases: TGCGCCAGCAGCCAAGATCTTGGGCAGTTCTACGAGCAGTACTTC. This codes for CASSQDLGQFYEQYF.

The chain joins TRBV10-3 to TRBJ2-1; 7 bases map to TRBD2. After removal of 5 bases from V and 7 bases from J, the junction contained 11 bases not matched to a gene. Germline V lookup: CDR1 ENHRY, CDR2 SYGVKD. CDR3 length: 15 residues. CDR3 nucleotides: TGTGCCATCAGTCCGAGGGGACGGGAGGAGAATGAGCAGTTCTTC. Its translation is CAISPRGREENEQFF.

This clonotype was seen many times. The CDR3 nucleotides read TGTGCCAGCAGCCAAGATCTCCCCACGACTAGCGGGGTTGGTAATGAGCAGTTCTTC. This sequence encodes CASSQDLPTTSGVGNEQFF. The chain joins TRBV14 to TRBJ2-1; 11 bases match TRBD2. The CDR3 spans 19 residues. In germline, CDR1 is SGHDN, CDR2 FVKESK. Germline trimming cut 0 bases from V and 7 bases from J; bases unmatched to any gene: 14.

This clonotype was counted many times. The chain links TRBV20-1 to TRBJ2-4, with D maybe TRBD2 (5 bases). The CDR3 covers 14 residues. V was trimmed by 3 bases and J by 0 bases, leaving 9 bases between them. CDR1 is DFQATT, CDR2 SNEGSKA, per germline (reference sequence). The CDR3 DNA follows: TGCAGTGCTAGCAGAGGGCTAGCCAAAAACATTCAGTACTTC. Residues: CSASRGLAKNIQYF.

The sample holds many counts of this clonotype. The V call is TRBV5-5, the J call TRBJ2-1; 14 bases agree with TRBD2. Germline trimming cut 2 bases from V and 7 bases from J; bases unmatched to any gene: 11. In germline, CDR1 is SGHKS, CDR2 YYEKEE (reference sequence). The CDR3 has 18 amino acids. The CDR3 nucleotides are TGTGCCAGCAGCTTAGGAAGACAAGGGACTAGCGGGGGTAATGAGCAGTTCTTC. It yields the protein CASSLGRQGTSGGNEQFF.

This clonotype was counted many times. The chain has TRBV11-2 and TRBJ2-5; TRBD1 is a possible D gene (5 bases). The CDR3 totals 13 residues. V lost 4 bases and J 2 bases, leaving 8 bases between the germline ends. Germline V gene data show CDR1 as SGHAT and CDR2 as FQNNGV. The CDR3 DNA reads as TGTGCCAGCAGCTCCAGGGCGCAAGAGACCCAGTACTTC. Translated, it gives CASSSRAQETQYF.

The chain carries TRBV6-2 or TRBV6-3 and TRBJ2-3; TRBD1 agrees at 9 bases. The CDR3 runs 17 residues. V shed 0 bases, J shed 1 base, and the junction held 5 bases outside the gene matches. From germline, CDR1 is MNHEY and CDR2 SVGEGT. Here the CDR3 reads CASSYSLRDRGTDTQYF. The CDR3 DNA sequence: TGTGCCAGCAGTTACTCTCTACGGGACAGGGGCACAGATACGCAGTATTTT.

This clonotype has ten or more counts. V and J are TRBV4-2 and TRBJ2-2; 7 bases fit TRBD2. V lost 0 bases and J lost 4; bases outside the gene matches: 8. Germline V gene lookup returns CDR1 LGHNA and CDR2 YNFKEQ. The CDR3 is 17 residues long. CDR3 coding DNA: TGTGCCAGCAGCCAAGATCTTGCGGGGGATGGCACCGGGGAGCTGTTTTTT. Protein: CASSQDLAGDGTGELFF.

V and J are TRBV6-1 and TRBJ2-5, with a weak D call TRBD2 (6 bases). The V gene's germline CDR1 is MNHNS and CDR2 SASEGT. This CDR3 spans 13 amino acids. V gave up 10 bases and J gave up 5 bases, with 17 bases separating them. CDR3 in DNA: TGTGCCACGGAATTTCGCCGGGGGGAGACCCAGTACTTC. Its protein product is CATEFRRGETQYF.

This chain links TRBV11-1 with TRBJ2-3, with D unresolved. CDR3 length: 18 amino acids. CDR1 and CDR2 (germline): SGHAT, FQDESV (reference sequence). V lost 3 bases and J lost 0, with 19 bases in between. CDR3 nucleotide sequence: TGTGCCAGCAGCTTCGATAGACGTCAACAGTCCAGCACAGATACGCAGTATTTT. This translates into CASSFDRRQQSSTDTQYF. Looking up the rest from reference TRBV11-1 and TRBJ2-3 gives the full variable domain: EAEVAQSPRYKITEKSQAVAFWCDPISGHATLYWYRQILGQGPELLVQFQDESVVDDSQLPKDRFSAERLKGVDSTLKIQPAELGDSAMYLCASSFDRRQQSSTDTQYFGPGTRLTVL.

The rearrangement links TRBV20-1 to TRBJ2-3; D not certain. This CDR3 comprises 11 residues. V gave up 4 bases and J gave up 4 bases, with 6 bases separating them. From germline, CDR1 is DFQATT and CDR2 SNEGSKA (reference sequence). CDR3 region: CSATVSDTQYF. The CDR3 nucleotides read TGCAGTGCTACAGTCTCAGATACGCAGTATTTT.

This clonotype has more than one count but fewer than ten. The chain joins TRBV7-6 to TRBJ2-3; 7 bases agree with TRBD2. The germline V gene encodes CDR1 SGHVS and CDR2 FNYEAQ. This CDR3 comprises 15 residues. V was clipped by 1 base and J by 4 bases; unmatched bases: 5. The CDR3: CASSLGGSAADTQYF. CDR3 DNA sequence: TGTGCCAGCAGCTTAGGCGGGAGCGCAGCAGATACGCAGTATTTT.

This rearrangement joins TRBV6-2 or TRBV6-3 to TRBJ1-5, with TRBD1 as a possible D gene (6 bases). V lost 7 bases and J 3 bases, leaving 10 bases between the germline ends. This CDR3 region has 13 residues. Per germline, CDR1 MNHEY and CDR2 SVGEGT. DNA for the CDR3: TGTGCCAGCATCGACAGGACCAATCAGCCCCAGCATTTT. Translation: CASIDRTNQPQHF.

This clonotype was recorded many times. The chain has TRBV7-6 and TRBJ2-1; 7 bases line up with TRBD1. Germline V lookup: CDR1 SGHVS, CDR2 FNYEAQ. Trimming cost V 5 bases and J 0 bases; bases outside gene matches: 7. This CDR3 has 16 amino acids. The CDR3 coding sequence is TGTGCCAGCAGCCGAAGCCGACAGGGCTCCTACAATGAGCAGTTCTTC. Residues: CASSRSRQGSYNEQFF.

The V call is TRBV7-2, the J call TRBJ1-6, with a weak D call TRBD1 (5 bases). The V end lost 2 bases, the J end lost 9 bases, and 17 bases lay between the germline ends. The germline V gene has CDR1 SGHTA and CDR2 FQGNSA. The CDR3 has 16 amino acids. The CDR3 coding sequence is TGTGCCAGCAGCTTAATGCCGGGGGGTGGGGGTTCACCCCTCCACTTT. Translation gives CASSLMPGGGGSPLHF.